These 2 T cell receptor beta chains originate from one sample sequenced in a study of brain metastases from non-small cell lung cancer. Profiling relied on immunoSEQ multiplex PCR, and the TCRdb table lists in-frame clones only, not all of them. Of over 2,000 clones in the sample, approximately 80% were seen once. Sequencing was performed on tissue from a brain metastasis. The receptors shown here come from a donor aged 40 or over with non-small cell lung cancer.

The chain couples TRBV6-5 to TRBJ1-5; perhaps TRBD1 as D (6 bases). Germline CDR1 and CDR2: MNHEY and SVGAGI. V lost 6 bases, J lost 3 bases, and 12 bases lay in between. The CDR3 length is 14 residues. CDR3 sequence: CASRSRQVNQPQHF. The CDR3 DNA is TGTGCCAGCAGGAGCCGACAGGTCAATCAGCCCCAGCATTTT.

The sample holds a few counts of this clone. A junction boundary mismatches the germline segment, possibly from a read error. The chain recombines TRBV7-7 with TRBJ2-5; perhaps TRBD2 as D (6 bases). The CDR3 contains 16 residues. Germline V CDR1 and CDR2: SSHAT, FNYEAQ (reference sequence). In DNA form, the CDR3 reads TGTGCTAGCAGCTTAGTAGGGCGGAGGGAGAGAGAGACCCAGTACTTC. Amino acids: CASSLVGRRERETQYF.